This T cell receptor beta chain was sequenced for a study of a mutant IDH1 vaccine in newly diagnosed glioma. Specified time point: week 23, last vaccination. Vaccination comprised doses that each held 300 ug of mutant IDH1 20-mer peptide, plus topical imiquimod. This clone was counted only a few times. No antigen is known for it. Study observations and caveats: Variations in leading peripheral T cell clonotypes appeared to have no connection with pseudoprogression.

Germline-derived CDR1 and CDR2 are SQVTM and ANQGSEA. This CDR3 comprises 12 residues. TCRdb's copy holds only in-frame clones and misses some; the assay was immunoSEQ multiplex PCR. Altogether fewer than 45,000 clones are present, around 76% being singletons, with the ten largest covering around 6.9%. The source material was PBMCs, sampled from a glioma patient whose treatment included an IDH1 peptide vaccine. This TCR derives from a middle-aged woman with glioma. Some clones in this sample may be carry-over from other donors' samples. The chain employs TRBV29-1 and TRBJ2-7, with 8 bases matching TRBD1. The CDR3 nucleotides read TGCAGTGTGACGGACAGGGTCTACGAGCAGTACTTC. Translation: CSVTDRVYEQYF.